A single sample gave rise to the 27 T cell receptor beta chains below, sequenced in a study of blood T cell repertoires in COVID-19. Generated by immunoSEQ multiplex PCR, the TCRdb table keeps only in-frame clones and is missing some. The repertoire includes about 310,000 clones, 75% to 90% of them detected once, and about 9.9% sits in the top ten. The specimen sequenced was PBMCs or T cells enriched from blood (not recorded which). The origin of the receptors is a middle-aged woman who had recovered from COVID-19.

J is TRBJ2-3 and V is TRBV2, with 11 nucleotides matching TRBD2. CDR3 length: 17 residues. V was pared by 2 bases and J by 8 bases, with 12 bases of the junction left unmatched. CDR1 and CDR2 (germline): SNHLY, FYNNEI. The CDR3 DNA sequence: TGTGCCAGCAGTGAAATAGCGGGGGGGCCCTTTCTCGGTACGCAGTATTTT. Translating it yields CASSEIAGGPFLGTQYF.

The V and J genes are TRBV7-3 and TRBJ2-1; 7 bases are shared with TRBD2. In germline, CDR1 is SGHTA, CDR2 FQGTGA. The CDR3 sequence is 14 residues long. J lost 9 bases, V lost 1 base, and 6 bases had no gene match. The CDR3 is CASSLRGRVGEQFF. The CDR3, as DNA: TGTGCCAGCAGCTTAAGGGGGAGGGTCGGTGAGCAGTTCTTC. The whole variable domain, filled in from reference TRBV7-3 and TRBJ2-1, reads GAGVSQTPSNKVTEKGKYVELRCDPISGHTALYWYRQSLGQGPEFLIYFQGTGAADDSGLPNDRFFAVRPEGSVSTLKIQRTERGDSAVYLCASSLRGRVGEQFFGPGTRLTVL.

The DNA of the CDR3 is TGTGCCAGCAGTCGAGAGAGGGCGAATACGCAGTATTTT. It codes for CASSRERANTQYF. The chain links TRBV2 to TRBJ2-3; D perhaps matches TRBD2 (5 bases). V lost 5 bases and J lost 7, with 13 bases in between. The CDR3 totals 13 residues. Germline CDR1 and CDR2: SNHLY and FYNNEI. Combining the CDR3 with reference TRBV2 and TRBJ2-3 gives the whole variable domain EPEVTQTPSHQVTQMGQEVILRCVPISNHLYFYWYRQILGQKVEFLVSFYNNEISEKSEIFDDQFSVERPDGSNFTLKIRSTKLEDSAMYFCASSRERANTQYFGPGTRLTVL.

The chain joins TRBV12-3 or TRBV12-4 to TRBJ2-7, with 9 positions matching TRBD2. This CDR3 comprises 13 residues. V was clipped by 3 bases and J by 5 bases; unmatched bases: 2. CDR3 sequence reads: CASSLWTSDEQYF. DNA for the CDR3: TGTGCCAGCAGTTTGTGGACTAGCGACGAGCAGTACTTC.

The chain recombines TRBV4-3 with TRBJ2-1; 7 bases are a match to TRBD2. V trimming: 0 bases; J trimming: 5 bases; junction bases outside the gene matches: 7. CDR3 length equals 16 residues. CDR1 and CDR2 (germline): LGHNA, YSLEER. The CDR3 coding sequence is TGCGCCAGCAGCCAAGAGGGGGGGGGACTCCACAATGAGCAGTTCTTC. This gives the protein CASSQEGGGLHNEQFF.

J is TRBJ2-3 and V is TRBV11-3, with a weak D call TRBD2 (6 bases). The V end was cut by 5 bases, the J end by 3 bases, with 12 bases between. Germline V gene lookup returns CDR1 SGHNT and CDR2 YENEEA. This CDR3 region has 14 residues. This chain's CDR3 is CASSPRAGTDTQYF. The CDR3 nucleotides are TGTGCCAGCAGCCCGAGGGCGGGAACAGATACGCAGTATTTT.

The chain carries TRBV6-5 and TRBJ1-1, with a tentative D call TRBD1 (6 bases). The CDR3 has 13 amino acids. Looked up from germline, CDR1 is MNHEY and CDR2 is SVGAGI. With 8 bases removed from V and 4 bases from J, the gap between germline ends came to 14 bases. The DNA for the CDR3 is TGTGCCAGCGAAAGGGGGATAGGCACTGAAGCTTTCTTT. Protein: CASERGIGTEAFF.

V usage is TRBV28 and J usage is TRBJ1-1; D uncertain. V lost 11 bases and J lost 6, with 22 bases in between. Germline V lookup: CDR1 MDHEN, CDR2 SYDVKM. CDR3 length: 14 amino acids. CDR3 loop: CAAAYSGVRSEAFF. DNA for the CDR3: TGTGCCGCTGCATACAGCGGTGTAAGGTCTGAAGCTTTCTTT.

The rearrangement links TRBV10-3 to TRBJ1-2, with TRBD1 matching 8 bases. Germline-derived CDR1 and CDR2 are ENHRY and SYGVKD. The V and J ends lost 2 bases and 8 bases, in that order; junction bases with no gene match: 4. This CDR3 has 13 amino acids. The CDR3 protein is CAISEGQGGGYTF. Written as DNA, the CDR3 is TGTGCCATCAGTGAGGGACAGGGTGGCGGCTACACCTTC.

The CDR3 loop reads CSVAQGAVGQFF. The CDR3 coding sequence is TGCAGCGTTGCTCAGGGGGCAGTCGGGCAGTTCTTC. This rearrangement joins TRBV29-1 to TRBJ2-1, with TRBD1 identical over 8 bases. With 4 bases clipped from V and 12 bases from J, the junction kept 8 bases outside the gene matches. The germline gives CDR1 SQVTM, CDR2 ANQGSEA. The CDR3 spans 12 residues.

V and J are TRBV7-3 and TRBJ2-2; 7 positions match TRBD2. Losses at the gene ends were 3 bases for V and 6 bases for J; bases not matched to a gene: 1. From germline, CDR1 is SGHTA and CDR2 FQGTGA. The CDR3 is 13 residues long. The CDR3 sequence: CASSLGLSGELFF. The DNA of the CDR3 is TGTGCCAGCAGCTTGGGACTATCCGGGGAGCTGTTTTTT.

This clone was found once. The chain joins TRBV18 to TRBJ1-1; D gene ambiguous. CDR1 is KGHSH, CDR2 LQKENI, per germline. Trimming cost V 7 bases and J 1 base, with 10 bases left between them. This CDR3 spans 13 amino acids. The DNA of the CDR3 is TGTGCCAGCTTAGGACTCACGAACACTGAAGCTTTCTTT. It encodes CASLGLTNTEAFF.

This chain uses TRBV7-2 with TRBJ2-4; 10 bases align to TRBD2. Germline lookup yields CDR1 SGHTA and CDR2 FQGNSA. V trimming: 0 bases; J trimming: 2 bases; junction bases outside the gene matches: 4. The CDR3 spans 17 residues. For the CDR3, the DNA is TGTGCCAGCAGCTTAGCGGCTAGCGGGGGTTCCAAAAACATTCAGTACTTC. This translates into CASSLAASGGSKNIQYF.

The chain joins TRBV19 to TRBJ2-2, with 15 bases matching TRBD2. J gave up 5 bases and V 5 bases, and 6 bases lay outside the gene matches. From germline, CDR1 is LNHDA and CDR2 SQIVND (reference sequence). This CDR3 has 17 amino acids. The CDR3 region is CASSWGGTSGRTGELFF. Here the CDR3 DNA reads TGTGCCAGTAGTTGGGGAGGGACTAGCGGGAGGACCGGGGAGCTGTTTTTT.

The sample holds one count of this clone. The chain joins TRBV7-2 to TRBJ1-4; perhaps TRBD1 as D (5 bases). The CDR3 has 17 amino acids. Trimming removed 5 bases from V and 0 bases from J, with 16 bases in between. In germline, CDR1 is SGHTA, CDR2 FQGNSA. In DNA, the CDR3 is TGTGCCAGCAGCACAGACGGGGCGGGAGCAACTAATGAAAAACTGTTTTTT. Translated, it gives CASSTDGAGATNEKLFF.

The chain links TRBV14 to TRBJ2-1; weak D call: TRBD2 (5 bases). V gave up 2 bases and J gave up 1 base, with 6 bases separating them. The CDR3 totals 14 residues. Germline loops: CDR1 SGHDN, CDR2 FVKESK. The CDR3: CASSQSGSYNEQFF. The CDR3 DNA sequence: TGTGCCAGCAGCCAAAGCGGTTCCTACAATGAGCAGTTCTTC.

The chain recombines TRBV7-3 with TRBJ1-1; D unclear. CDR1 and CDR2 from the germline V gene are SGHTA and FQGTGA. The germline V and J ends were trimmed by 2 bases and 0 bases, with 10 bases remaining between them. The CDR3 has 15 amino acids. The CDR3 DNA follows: TGTGCCAGCAGCTTACAAATGGGCTTGAACACTGAAGCTTTCTTT. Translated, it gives CASSLQMGLNTEAFF. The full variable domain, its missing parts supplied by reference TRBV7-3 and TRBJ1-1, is GAGVSQTPSNKVTEKGKYVELRCDPISGHTALYWYRQSLGQGPEFLIYFQGTGAADDSGLPNDRFFAVRPEGSVSTLKIQRTERGDSAVYLCASSLQMGLNTEAFFGQGTRLTVV.

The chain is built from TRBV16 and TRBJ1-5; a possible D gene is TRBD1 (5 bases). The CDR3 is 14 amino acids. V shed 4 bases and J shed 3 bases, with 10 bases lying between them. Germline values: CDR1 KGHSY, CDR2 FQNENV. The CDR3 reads CASSPQGFNQPQHF. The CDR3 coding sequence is TGTGCCAGCAGCCCGCAGGGATTCAATCAGCCCCAGCATTTT.

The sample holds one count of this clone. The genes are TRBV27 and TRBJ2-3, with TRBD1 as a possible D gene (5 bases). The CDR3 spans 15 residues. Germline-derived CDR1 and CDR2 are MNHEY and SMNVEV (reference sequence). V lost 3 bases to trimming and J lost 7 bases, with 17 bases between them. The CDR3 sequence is CASSFNHGQGNTQYF. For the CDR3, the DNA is TGTGCCAGCAGTTTTAACCATGGGCAGGGTAATACGCAGTATTTT.

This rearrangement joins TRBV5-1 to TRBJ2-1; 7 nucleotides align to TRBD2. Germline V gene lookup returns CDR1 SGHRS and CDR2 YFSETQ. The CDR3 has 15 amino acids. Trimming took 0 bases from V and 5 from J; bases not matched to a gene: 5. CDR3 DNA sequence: TGCGCCAGCAGCTTGGTCGCGGGAGTAAACAATGAGCAGTTCTTC. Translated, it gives CASSLVAGVNNEQFF.

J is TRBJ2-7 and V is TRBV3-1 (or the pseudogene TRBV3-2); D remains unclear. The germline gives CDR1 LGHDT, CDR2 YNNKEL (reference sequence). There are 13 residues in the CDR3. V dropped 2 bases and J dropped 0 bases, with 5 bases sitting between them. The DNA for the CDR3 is TGTGCCAGCAGCCAAATCTTCTCCTACGAGCAGTACTTC. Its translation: CASSQIFSYEQYF.

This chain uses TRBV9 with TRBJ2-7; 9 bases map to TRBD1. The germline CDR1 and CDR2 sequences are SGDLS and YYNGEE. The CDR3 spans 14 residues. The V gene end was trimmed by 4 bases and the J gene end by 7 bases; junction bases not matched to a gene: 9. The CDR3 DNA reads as TGTGCCAGCAGCCCACAGGGGGCTGCGGGAGAGCAGTACTTC. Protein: CASSPQGAAGEQYF.

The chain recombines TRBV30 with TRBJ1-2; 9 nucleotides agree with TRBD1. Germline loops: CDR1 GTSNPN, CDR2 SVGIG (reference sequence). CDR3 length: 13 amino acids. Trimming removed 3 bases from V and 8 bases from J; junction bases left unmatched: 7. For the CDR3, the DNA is TGTGCCTGGAGGGCGACAGGGGGGGACGGCTACACCTTC. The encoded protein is CAWRATGGDGYTF.

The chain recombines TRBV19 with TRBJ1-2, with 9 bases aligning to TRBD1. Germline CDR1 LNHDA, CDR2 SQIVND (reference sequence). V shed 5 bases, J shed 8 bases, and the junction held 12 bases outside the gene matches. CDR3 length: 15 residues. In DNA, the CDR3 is TGTGCCAGTAGTGGCGGGACAGGGCGCTACAGAGGCTACACCTTC. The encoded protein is CASSGGTGRYRGYTF.

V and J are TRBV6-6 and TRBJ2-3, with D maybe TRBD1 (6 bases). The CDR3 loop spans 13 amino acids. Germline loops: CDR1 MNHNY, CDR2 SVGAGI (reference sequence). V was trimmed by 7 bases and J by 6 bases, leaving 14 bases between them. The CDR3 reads CASTPGQGDTQYF. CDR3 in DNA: TGTGCCAGCACCCCAGGCCAGGGGGATACGCAGTATTTT.

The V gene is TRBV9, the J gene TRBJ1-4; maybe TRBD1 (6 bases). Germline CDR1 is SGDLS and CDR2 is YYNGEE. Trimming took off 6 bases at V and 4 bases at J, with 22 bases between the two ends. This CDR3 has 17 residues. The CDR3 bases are TGTGCCAGCACCCGGACAGCTGACCTTTTAGTTAATGAAAAACTGTTTTTT. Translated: CASTRTADLLVNEKLFF.

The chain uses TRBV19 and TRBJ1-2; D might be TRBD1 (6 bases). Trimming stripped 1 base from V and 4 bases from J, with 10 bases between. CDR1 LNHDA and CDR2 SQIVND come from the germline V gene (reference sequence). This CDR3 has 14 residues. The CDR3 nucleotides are TGTGCCAGTAGTATAGTTTTGGACAGCTATGGCTACACCTTC. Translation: CASSIVLDSYGYTF.